This is a list of T cell receptor beta chains from one sample in a study of blood T cell repertoires in COVID-19. TCRdb's table, derived via immunoSEQ multiplex PCR, lists solely in-frame clones and lacks some. This sample has 120,000 or so clones; 65% to 90% occur once, and the top ten carry about a quarter. Specimen: peripheral blood. The receptors were gathered from a woman older than 75 with acute or convalescent COVID-19. Each CDR3 is given with its conserved first and last residue. The order of the fields is V gene, D gene, CDR3 length, clone size, J gene, CDR3 protein, CDR3 DNA. A D gene is named only where the DNA matches it firmly. Some rows have no size entry. The others give once, few or many, or a class for an expanded clone.

TRBV5-1	NA	16	NA	TRBJ1-2	CASSLAGGGANYGYTF	TGCGCCAGCAGCTTGGCCGGAGGAGGAGCTAACTATGGCTACACCTTC
TRBV19	NA	13	NA	TRBJ1-2	CASSRSGSYGYTF	TGTGCCAGTAGCCGGTCGGGGTCCTATGGCTACACCTTC
TRBV5-4	NA	16	NA	TRBJ1-2	CASSLHAAQGNYGYTF	TGTGCCAGCAGTCTTCATGCTGCACAGGGAAACTATGGCTACACCTTC
TRBV4-2	NA	15	many	TRBJ2-3	CASSPPGAGTDTQYF	TGTGCCAGCAGCCCTCCAGGGGCCGGCACAGATACGCAGTATTTT
TRBV7-9	NA	15	NA	TRBJ2-1	CASSPLASRRDEQFF	TGTGCCAGCAGCCCCCTGGCTAGCCGTCGGGATGAGCAGTTCTTC
TRBV4-3	NA	16	NA	TRBJ2-7	CASSQGRGISSYEQYF	TGCGCCAGCAGCCAGGGAAGGGGGATCAGCTCCTACGAGCAGTACTTC
TRBV7-9	TRBD1	14	NA	TRBJ1-2	CASSLTGANYGYTF	TGTGCCAGCAGCTTAACAGGGGCTAACTATGGCTACACCTTC
TRBV27	NA	15	NA	TRBJ2-2	CASRRGQSNTGELFF	TGTGCCAGCAGGCGGGGGCAATCGAACACCGGGGAGCTGTTTTTT
TRBV9	NA	17	NA	TRBJ1-1	CASSVGMGTGGVPEAFF	TGTGCCAGCAGCGTGGGGATGGGAACGGGGGGCGTTCCCGAAGCTTTCTTT
TRBV5-4	TRBD2	14	NA	TRBJ2-5	CASSTGTSGETQYF	TGTGCCAGCAGTACCGGGACTAGCGGTGAGACCCAGTACTTC
TRBV10-1	TRBD2	14	NA	TRBJ2-3	CASSVRLATDTQYF	TGCGCCAGCAGTGTTCGACTAGCGACAGATACGCAGTATTTT
TRBV6-6	TRBD1	17	few	TRBJ1-5	CASSPTQGAVVNQPQHF	TGTGCCAGCAGTCCTACACAGGGGGCGGTGGTCAATCAGCCCCAGCATTTT
TRBV5-4	NA	13	NA	TRBJ2-5	CASSPPRGETQYF	TGTGCCAGCAGCCCGCCCAGAGGGGAGACCCAGTACTTC
TRBV7-2	NA	15	NA	TRBJ1-2	CASSLERQGRSGYTF	TGTGCCAGCAGCTTAGAAAGGCAGGGTAGGAGCGGCTACACCTTC
TRBV29-1	NA	16	NA	TRBJ1-2	CSVGRGLSNFNYGYTF	TGCAGCGTTGGAAGGGGACTATCCAACTTTAACTATGGCTACACCTTC
TRBV6-5	NA	15	NA	TRBJ2-5	CATQRGGLGQETQYF	TGTGCCACACAGAGGGGGGGGCTAGGACAGGAGACCCAGTACTTC
TRBV19	NA	16	NA	TRBJ2-3	CASSIVRGRKTDTQYF	TGTGCCAGTAGTATTGTCCGGGGAAGAAAAACAGATACGCAGTATTTT
TRBV7-2	TRBD1	14	NA	TRBJ2-1	CASSSQGAGDEQFF	TGTGCCAGCAGCTCTCAGGGGGCCGGGGATGAGCAGTTCTTC
TRBV18	NA	15	NA	TRBJ1-1	CASSPGREHSTEAFF	TGTGCCAGCTCACCCGGGAGGGAACATAGCACTGAAGCTTTCTTT
TRBV5-1	TRBD1	14	NA	TRBJ1-3	CASRPGTGADTIYF	TGCGCCAGCAGACCAGGGACAGGGGCCGACACCATATATTTT
TRBV28	NA	13	NA	TRBJ2-4	CASSAPQESIQYF	TGTGCCAGCAGTGCGCCGCAGGAAAGCATTCAGTACTTC
TRBV18	TRBD1	14	NA	TRBJ1-6	CASSPTGVDSPLHF	TGTGCCAGCTCGCCGACAGGGGTAGATTCACCCCTCCACTTT
TRBV7-9	TRBD1	14	NA	TRBJ1-4	CASSLWDSNEKLFF	TGTGCCAGCAGCTTATGGGACAGCAACGAAAAACTGTTTTTT
TRBV4-1	NA	16	NA	TRBJ2-1	CASSQDASGSYNEQFF	TGCGCCAGCAGCCAAGATGCCAGCGGATCATACAATGAGCAGTTCTTC
TRBV6-4	NA	13	few	TRBJ2-5	CASSESPEETQYF	TGTGCCAGCAGTGAAAGCCCCGAAGAGACCCAGTACTTC
TRBV20-1	NA	11	NA	TRBJ1-2	CSARSGYGYTF	TGCAGTGCTAGATCCGGTTATGGCTACACCTTC
TRBV19	NA	16	NA	TRBJ1-5	CASSIGGRGWDQPQHF	TGTGCCAGTAGTATAGGAGGCAGGGGATGGGATCAGCCCCAGCATTTT
TRBV9	NA	12	NA	TRBJ2-1	CASSVAGNEQFF	TGTGCCAGCAGCGTAGCGGGCAATGAGCAGTTCTTC
TRBV27	TRBD1	14	NA	TRBJ2-4	CASSFSRGKNIQYF	TGTGCCAGCAGTTTCAGCAGGGGGAAGAACATTCAGTACTTC
TRBV6-5	NA	13	NA	TRBJ1-2	CASRQTRLYGYTF	TGTGCCAGCCGACAGACCCGCCTCTATGGCTACACCTTC
TRBV19	NA	13	NA	TRBJ2-1	CASSGSTVAEQFF	TGTGCCAGTAGTGGATCGACAGTTGCTGAGCAGTTCTTC
TRBV4-2	NA	16	NA	TRBJ2-1	CASSLQTRGSYNEQFF	TGTGCCAGCAGCCTCCAGACTAGGGGCTCCTACAATGAGCAGTTCTTC
TRBV28	TRBD1	16	NA	TRBJ1-5	CAIRGQALISNQPQHF	TGTGCCATCAGGGGACAGGCGCTTATTAGCAATCAGCCCCAGCATTTT
TRBV7-2	TRBD1	14	NA	TRBJ2-7	CASSPGQGPYEQYF	TGTGCCAGCAGCCCGGGACAGGGTCCCTACGAGCAGTACTTC
TRBV7-3	NA	17	NA	TRBJ2-3	CASSPRMGRGYTDTQYF	TGTGCCAGCAGCCCTAGGATGGGGCGGGGCTACACAGATACGCAGTATTTT
TRBV5-1	NA	14	once	TRBJ1-6	CASSRGLYNSPLHF	TGCGCCAGCAGCAGGGGGTTATATAATTCACCCCTCCACTTT
TRBV5-4	TRBD1	13	NA	TRBJ1-2	CASSSGQGYGYTF	TGTGCCAGCAGCTCGGGACAGGGCTATGGCTACACCTTC
TRBV7-9	NA	15	NA	TRBJ1-5	CASSPGDVDNQPQHF	TGTGCCAGTTCGCCGGGGGACGTTGACAATCAGCCCCAGCATTTT
TRBV11-3	NA	16	once	TRBJ2-3	CASSQQGPSGTDTQYF	TGTGCCAGCAGCCAACAGGGACCCTCGGGCACAGATACGCAGTATTTT
TRBV19	NA	12	NA	TRBJ1-5	CASSHGRQPQHF	TGTGCCAGTAGTCATGGCCGTCAGCCCCAGCATTTT
TRBV11-2	NA	14	NA	TRBJ1-2	CASSSLKRSGGYTF	TGTGCCAGCAGCTCCCTAAAGAGGAGCGGGGGCTACACCTTC
TRBV5-4	TRBD2	16	once	TRBJ2-1	CASSSGTSGDYNEQFF	TGTGCCAGCAGCTCGGGGACTAGCGGGGACTACAATGAGCAGTTCTTC
TRBV5-1	TRBD1	16	NA	TRBJ1-1	CASSDAPRQGPTEAFF	TGCGCCAGCAGCGACGCACCCCGACAGGGCCCCACTGAAGCTTTCTTT
TRBV5-1	NA	13	NA	TRBJ1-1	CASSQDRADQAFF	TGCGCCAGCAGCCAGGACAGAGCCGACCAAGCTTTCTTT
TRBV7-9	NA	14	NA	TRBJ1-5	CATLNFGGSEPQHF	TGTGCCACCTTAAATTTTGGGGGGTCCGAGCCCCAGCATTTT
TRBV4-3	NA	15	NA	TRBJ2-7	CASSQDRGRTYEQYF	TGCGCCAGCAGCCAAGATCGAGGGCGCACCTACGAGCAGTACTTC
TRBV7-2	TRBD1	16	NA	TRBJ2-1	CASSARQGVGGGEQFF	TGTGCCAGCAGCGCCAGACAGGGTGTGGGTGGGGGTGAGCAGTTCTTC
TRBV7-3	TRBD1	19	NA	TRBJ2-3	CASSPRPGTGGRLPDTQYF	TGTGCCAGCAGCCCTCGTCCCGGGACAGGGGGTCGATTACCTGATACGCAGTATTTT
TRBV7-2	NA	15	NA	TRBJ2-5	CASSLQWGGRETQYF	TGTGCCAGCAGCTTACAGTGGGGGGGCCGGGAGACCCAGTACTTC
TRBV25-1	NA	15	NA	TRBJ1-4	CASTGGDRTNEKLFF	TGTGCCAGTACGGGGGGGGACCGAACTAATGAAAAACTGTTTTTT
TRBV6-5	TRBD1	13	NA	TRBJ2-1	CASRRDRYNEQFF	TGTGCCAGCAGACGGGACAGATACAATGAGCAGTTCTTC
TRBV19	TRBD1	12	NA	TRBJ1-2	CAARDREAGYTF	TGTGCCGCAAGGGACAGGGAGGCTGGCTACACCTTC
TRBV3-1/TRBV3-2	TRBD2	15	NA	TRBJ2-2	CASQRGGSNTGELFF	TGTGCCAGTCAACGGGGGGGTTCGAACACCGGGGAGCTGTTTTTT
TRBV7-9	TRBD1	11	few	TRBJ1-1	CASSSGQQAFF	TGTGCCAGCAGCTCGGGACAGCAAGCTTTCTTT
TRBV28	TRBD1	15	NA	TRBJ1-4	CASTVGGQDGKKLFF	TGTGCCAGCACAGTGGGGGGACAGGATGGGAAAAAACTGTTTTTT
TRBV5-5	NA	13	NA	TRBJ1-2	CASSADSDYGYTF	TGTGCCAGCAGCGCAGACAGTGACTATGGCTACACCTTC
TRBV13	NA	14	NA	TRBJ2-3	CASSSRGGTDTQYF	TGTGCCAGCAGCTCCAGGGGGGGCACAGATACGCAGTATTTT
TRBV7-9	NA	15	NA	TRBJ1-1	CASSRTDAGGTEAFF	TGTGCCAGCAGCCGTACAGACGCCGGAGGCACTGAAGCTTTCTTT
TRBV10-3	NA	11	NA	TRBJ1-1	CAISAETEAFF	TGTGCCATCAGCGCCGAGACTGAAGCTTTCTTT